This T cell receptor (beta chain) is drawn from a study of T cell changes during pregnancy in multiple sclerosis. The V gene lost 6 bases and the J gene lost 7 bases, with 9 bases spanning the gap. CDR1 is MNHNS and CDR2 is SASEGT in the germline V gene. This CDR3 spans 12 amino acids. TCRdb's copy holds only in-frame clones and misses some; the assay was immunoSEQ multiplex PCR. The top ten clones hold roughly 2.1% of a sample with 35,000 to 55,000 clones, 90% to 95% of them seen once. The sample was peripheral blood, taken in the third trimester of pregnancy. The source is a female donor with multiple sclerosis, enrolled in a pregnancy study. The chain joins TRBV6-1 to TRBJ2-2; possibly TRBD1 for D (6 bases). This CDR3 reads CASRQGIGELFF. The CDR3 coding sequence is TGTGCCAGCAGGCAGGGGATCGGGGAGCTGTTTTTT.